The following is a T cell receptor beta chain sequence with its context. This table comes from immunoSEQ multiplex PCR, and its TCRdb copy is limited to in-frame clones, with some not included. This sample has 150,000 to 200,000 clones, with roughly four fifths found just once. The data derive from a study of blood T cell repertoires in COVID-19. Study-level background: Specimens from acute and convalescent COVID-19 originated in the United States, Italy and Spain.

CDR1 is LNHDA and CDR2 is SQIVND in the germline V gene (reference sequence). The V end lost 4 bases, the J end lost 3 bases, and 10 bases lay between the germline ends. The CDR3 extends over 13 amino acids. The specimen was PBMCs or T cells enriched from blood (not recorded which). This chain uses TRBV19 with TRBJ2-7, with a possible D match to TRBD2 (5 bases). The source of this sequence is a man aged 45-65 years who had recovered from COVID-19. In nucleotides, the CDR3 is TGTGCCAGTAGTAGGCCCGGGAACTACGAGCAGTACTTC. Its translation: CASSRPGNYEQYF.